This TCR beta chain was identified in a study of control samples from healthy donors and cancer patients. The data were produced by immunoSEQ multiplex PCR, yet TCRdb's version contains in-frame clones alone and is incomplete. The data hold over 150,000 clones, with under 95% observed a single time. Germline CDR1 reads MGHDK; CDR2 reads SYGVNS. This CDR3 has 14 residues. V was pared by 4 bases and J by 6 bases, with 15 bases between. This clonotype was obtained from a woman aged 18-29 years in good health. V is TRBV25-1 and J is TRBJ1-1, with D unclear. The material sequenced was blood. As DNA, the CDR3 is TGTGCCAGCAGTGGCTGGAAGGAGTCCGCTGAAGCTTTCTTT. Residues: CASSGWKESAEAFF.